Listed below are T cell receptor beta chains from one sample, sequenced in a study of vaccination and CD4 T cells after COVID-19. Their recognized antigens are unknown. Each CDR3 protein gets one entry after TCRdb re-called the PCR reads with MiXCR. The table lists about 16,000 distinct CDR3 sequences, about 68% of them singletons, with 7.5% to 10% in the top ten. Specimen: CD4+ T cells from blood, cultured in vitro, collected after SARS-CoV-2 vaccination. The receptors were gathered from a human donor who received a COVID-19 vaccine. The CDR3 runs from the conserved cysteine through the conserved F or W. Each record gives: J gene, V gene, D gene, clone size, CDR3 protein, CDR3 DNA. A D gene is named only where the DNA matches it firmly. Size values are once, few and many counts, or a class for expanded clones, and some rows have none.

J gene: TRBJ2-2; V gene: TRBV24-1; D gene: TRBD2; clone size: -; CDR3 protein: CATSDARGGPPAGELFF; CDR3 DNA: TGTGCCACCAGTGACGCACGGGGGGGACCCCCGGCCGGGGAGCTGTTTTTT
J gene: TRBJ1-1; V gene: TRBV20-1; D gene: TRBD1; clone size: -; CDR3 protein: CSARDGTGETEAFF; CDR3 DNA: TGCAGTGCTAGAGACGGGACAGGGGAAACTGAAGCTTTCTTT
J gene: TRBJ2-3; V gene: TRBV6-5; D gene: TRBD1; clone size: -; CDR3 protein: CASSYAPGQGAQGPQYF; CDR3 DNA: TGTGCCAGCAGTTACGCGCCGGGACAGGGGGCGCAAGGTCCGCAGTATTTT
J gene: TRBJ2-3; V gene: TRBV30; D gene: TRBD1; clone size: -; CDR3 protein: CAQDRRGGDTQYF; CDR3 DNA: TGTGCCCAGGACAGGCGAGGCGGAGATACGCAGTATTTT
J gene: TRBJ1-1; V gene: TRBV7-9; D gene: -; clone size: -; CDR3 protein: CASSLASRSGGEAFF; CDR3 DNA: TGTGCCAGCAGCTTAGCTTCCCGAAGCGGGGGTGAAGCTTTCTTT
J gene: TRBJ1-1; V gene: TRBV11-3; D gene: TRBD1; clone size: -; CDR3 protein: CASRLRQGRGTEAFF; CDR3 DNA: TGTGCCAGCAGGTTGAGACAGGGAAGGGGCACTGAAGCTTTCTTT
J gene: TRBJ1-2; V gene: TRBV20-1; D gene: -; clone size: -; CDR3 protein: CSARNYDGSQGYTF; CDR3 DNA: TGCAGTGCTAGAAATTACGACGGCTCCCAAGGCTACACCTTC
J gene: TRBJ2-3; V gene: TRBV20-1; D gene: TRBD2; clone size: -; CDR3 protein: CSARSYSLTSGDTDTQYF; CDR3 DNA: TGCAGTGCCAGAAGTTATAGTCTGACTAGCGGGGACACAGATACGCAGTATTTT
J gene: TRBJ1-1; V gene: TRBV20-1; D gene: -; clone size: -; CDR3 protein: CSARSNRPGESLRRARTEAFF; CDR3 DNA: TGCAGTGCTAGGTCCAACCGCCCGGGAGAAAGCCTCAGGAGGGCTCGGACTGAAGCTTTCTTT
J gene: TRBJ1-5; V gene: TRBV20-1; D gene: -; clone size: -; CDR3 protein: CSARDIRGGGNQPQHF; CDR3 DNA: TGCAGTGCTAGAGATATTAGGGGAGGGGGCAATCAGCCCCAGCATTTT
J gene: TRBJ1-1; V gene: TRBV12-3/TRBV12-4; D gene: -; clone size: -; CDR3 protein: CASSFAGMNTEAFF; CDR3 DNA: TGTGCCAGCAGTTTTGCGGGAATGAACACTGAAGCTTTCTTT
J gene: TRBJ2-5; V gene: TRBV5-4; D gene: -; clone size: -; CDR3 protein: CASSLDWEQETQYF; CDR3 DNA: TGTGCCAGCAGCTTGGACTGGGAACAAGAGACCCAGTACTTC
J gene: TRBJ2-3; V gene: TRBV7-7; D gene: -; clone size: once; CDR3 protein: CASSGQLTDTQYF; CDR3 DNA: TGTGCCAGCAGCGGACAGTTGACAGATACGCAGTATTTT
J gene: TRBJ1-6; V gene: TRBV5-4; D gene: -; clone size: few; CDR3 protein: CASSSRDIDNSPLHF; CDR3 DNA: TGTGCCAGCAGCTCCCGGGACATCGATAATTCACCCCTCCACTTT
J gene: TRBJ1-6; V gene: TRBV5-1; D gene: -; clone size: -; CDR3 protein: CASSHQSLDSPLHF; CDR3 DNA: TGCGCCAGCAGCCACCAATCCCTGGATTCACCCCTCCACTTT
J gene: TRBJ2-3; V gene: TRBV7-6; D gene: -; clone size: -; CDR3 protein: CASSSRQAGTGDTQYF; CDR3 DNA: TGTGCCAGCAGCTCGCGACAGGCGGGTACGGGAGATACGCAGTATTTT
J gene: TRBJ2-5; V gene: TRBV6-5; D gene: TRBD1; clone size: -; CDR3 protein: CASSYSMTGGGETQYF; CDR3 DNA: TGTGCCAGCAGTTACTCGATGACAGGGGGCGGGGAGACCCAGTACTTC
J gene: TRBJ1-1; V gene: TRBV20-1; D gene: -; clone size: -; CDR3 protein: CSAKTQEANTEAFF; CDR3 DNA: TGCAGTGCTAAGACTCAAGAAGCGAACACTGAAGCTTTCTTT
J gene: TRBJ1-2; V gene: TRBV7-8; D gene: TRBD1; clone size: -; CDR3 protein: CASSQRTIKGTRGRVFYGYTF; CDR3 DNA: TGTGCCAGCAGCCAAAGGACCATTAAGGGGACCAGGGGGCGCGTGTTCTATGGCTACACCTTC
J gene: TRBJ1-1; V gene: TRBV11-3; D gene: -; clone size: -; CDR3 protein: CASSPTGVGGEAFF; CDR3 DNA: TGTGCCAGCAGCCCGACCGGGGTGGGGGGAGAAGCTTTCTTT
J gene: TRBJ1-6; V gene: TRBV6-1; D gene: -; clone size: few; CDR3 protein: CASTLIGGGANSPLHF; CDR3 DNA: TGTGCCAGCACTCTAATCGGGGGGGGGGCTAATTCACCCCTCCACTTT
J gene: TRBJ1-1; V gene: TRBV4-2; D gene: -; clone size: -; CDR3 protein: CASSQDLTENTEAFF; CDR3 DNA: TGTGCCAGCAGCCAAGATCTGACAGAGAACACTGAAGCTTTCTTT
J gene: TRBJ1-6; V gene: TRBV7-9; D gene: TRBD1; clone size: medium-sized; CDR3 protein: CASSRGQGGFSPLHF; CDR3 DNA: TGTGCCAGCAGCCGCGGACAGGGGGGATTTTCACCCCTCCACTTT
J gene: TRBJ1-6; V gene: TRBV20-1; D gene: TRBD1; clone size: few; CDR3 protein: CSATRGPGNSPLHF; CDR3 DNA: TGCAGTGCTACAAGGGGGCCAGGTAATTCACCCCTCCACTTT
J gene: TRBJ2-3; V gene: TRBV4-1; D gene: -; clone size: -; CDR3 protein: CASSQDPGALTDTQYF; CDR3 DNA: TGCGCCAGCAGCCAAGATCCGGGGGCCCTCACAGATACGCAGTATTTT
J gene: TRBJ2-5; V gene: TRBV12-3/TRBV12-4; D gene: -; clone size: -; CDR3 protein: CASSSGVQETQYF; CDR3 DNA: TGTGCCAGCAGCTCAGGCGTCCAAGAGACCCAGTACTTC